This T cell receptor (beta chain) was profiled in a study of blood T cells in healthy people across ages. Overall study findings and caveats: A roughly linear fall in TCR beta diversity per million T cells was seen with increasing age. No one knew whether donors had CMV, which possibly confounded expanded clonotype changes. Estimates drawn from one million T cells were deemed to understate diversity.

Combining a sample-barcoded 5' primer with a J-beta primer mix, a second PCR ran for about 6 to 11 cycles. TCRdb analysed the 5' RACE reads with MiXCR anew, one entry per CDR3 protein. The profile shows some 1.8 million distinct CDR3 sequences, around 42% of them singletons. V lost 3 bases and J lost 13; bases outside the gene matches: 14. Germline assignment: CDR1 SGDLS and CDR2 YYNGEE. The CDR3 sequence is 15 residues long. Every sample gave at least 6 micrograms of total RNA when it was extracted. Regarding this clonotype: As yet, its antigen is unknown. This may be a read error: a much more frequent sequence differs by one nucleotide.

This chain connects TRBV9 to TRBJ2-1; 9 bases are shared with TRBD1. The sample comprised blood. The clonotype was recovered from a human donor in good health. CDR3 protein: CASSAFGDRDETQFF. CDR3 DNA: TGTGCCAGCAGCGCCTTTGGGGACAGGGATGAGACCCAGTTCTTC.